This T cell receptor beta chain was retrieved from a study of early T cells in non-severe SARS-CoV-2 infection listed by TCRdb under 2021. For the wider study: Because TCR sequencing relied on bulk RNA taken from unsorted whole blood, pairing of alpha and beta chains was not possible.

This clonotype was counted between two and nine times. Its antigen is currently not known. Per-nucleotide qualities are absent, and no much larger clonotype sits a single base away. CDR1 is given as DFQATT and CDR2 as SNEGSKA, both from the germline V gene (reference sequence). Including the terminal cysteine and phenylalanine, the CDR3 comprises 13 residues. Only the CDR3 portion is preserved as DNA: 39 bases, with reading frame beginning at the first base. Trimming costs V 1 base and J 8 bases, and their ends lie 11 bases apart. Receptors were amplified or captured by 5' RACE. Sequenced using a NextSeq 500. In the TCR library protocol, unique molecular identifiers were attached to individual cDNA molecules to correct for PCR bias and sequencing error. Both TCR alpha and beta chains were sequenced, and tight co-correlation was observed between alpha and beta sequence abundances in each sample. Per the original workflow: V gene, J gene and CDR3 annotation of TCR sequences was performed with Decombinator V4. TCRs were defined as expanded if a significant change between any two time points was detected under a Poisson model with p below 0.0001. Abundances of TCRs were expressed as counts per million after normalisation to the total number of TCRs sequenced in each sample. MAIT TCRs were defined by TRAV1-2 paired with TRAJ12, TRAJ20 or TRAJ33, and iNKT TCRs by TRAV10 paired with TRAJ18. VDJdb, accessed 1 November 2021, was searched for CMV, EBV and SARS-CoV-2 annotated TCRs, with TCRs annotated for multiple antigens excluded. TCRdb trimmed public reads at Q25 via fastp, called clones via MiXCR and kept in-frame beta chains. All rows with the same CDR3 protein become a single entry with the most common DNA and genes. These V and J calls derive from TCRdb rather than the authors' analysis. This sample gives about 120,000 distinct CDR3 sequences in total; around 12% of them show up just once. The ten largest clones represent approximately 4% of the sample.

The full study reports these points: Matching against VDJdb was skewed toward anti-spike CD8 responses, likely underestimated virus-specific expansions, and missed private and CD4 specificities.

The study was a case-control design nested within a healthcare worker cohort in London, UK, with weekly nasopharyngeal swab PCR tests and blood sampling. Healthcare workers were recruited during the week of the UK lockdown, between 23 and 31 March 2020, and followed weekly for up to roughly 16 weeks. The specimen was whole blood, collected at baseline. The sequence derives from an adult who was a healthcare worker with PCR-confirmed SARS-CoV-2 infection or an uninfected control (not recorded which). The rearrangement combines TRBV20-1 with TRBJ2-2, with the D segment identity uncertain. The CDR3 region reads CSARAGYGGELFF. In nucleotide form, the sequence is TGCAGTGCTAGAGCAGGATATGGGGGGGAGCTGTTTTTT.